Detailed here is one T cell receptor beta chain. Its antigen is still unknown. V dropped 1 base and J dropped 5 bases, with 11 bases sitting between them. Per germline, CDR1 SGHDN and CDR2 FVKESK. The CDR3 totals 15 residues. The data derive from a study of T cell responses to AZD1222 COVID-19 vaccine. About the research overall: Combined were second doses at about 4 or about 12 weeks.

Study results and caveats: Two doses of AZD1222 preceded a rise in Spike-specific TCR breadth and depth. Variant regions that are unmutated are reportedly the target of nearly half of spike-specific TCRs. White British ancestry dominated among donors, who included more females, and clonal diversity was possibly underestimated.

Clones were read by immunoSEQ multiplex PCR, and TCRdb kept only the in-frame ones, dropping some. The profile covers around 150,000 clones, with 85% to 95% appearing a single time and around 1.3% taken by the ten largest. The V call is TRBV14, the J call TRBJ1-4, with D perhaps TRBD1 (5 bases). The starting material was peripheral blood, obtained on day 0 of AZD1222 vaccination. The sequence was collected from an adult in good health. The CDR3: CASSQVGRENEKLFF. The CDR3 coding sequence is TGTGCCAGCAGCCAAGTAGGCAGGGAAAATGAAAAACTGTTTTTT.